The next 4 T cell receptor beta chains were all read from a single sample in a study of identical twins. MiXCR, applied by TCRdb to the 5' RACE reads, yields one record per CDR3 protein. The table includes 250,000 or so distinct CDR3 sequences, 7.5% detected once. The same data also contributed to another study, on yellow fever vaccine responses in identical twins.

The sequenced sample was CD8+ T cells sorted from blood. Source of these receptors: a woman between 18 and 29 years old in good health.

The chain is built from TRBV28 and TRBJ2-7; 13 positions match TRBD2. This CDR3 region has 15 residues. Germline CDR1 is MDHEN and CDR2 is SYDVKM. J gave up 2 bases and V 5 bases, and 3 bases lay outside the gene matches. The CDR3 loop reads CASSPLAGGTYEQYF. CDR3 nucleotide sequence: TGTGCCAGCAGTCCACTAGCGGGAGGGACCTACGAGCAGTACTTC. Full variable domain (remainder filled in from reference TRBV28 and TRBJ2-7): DVKVTQSSRYLVKRTGEKVFLECVQDMDHENMFWYRQDPGLGLRLIYFSYDVKMKEKGDIPEGYSVSREKKERFSLILESASTNQTSMYLCASSPLAGGTYEQYFGPGTRLTVT.

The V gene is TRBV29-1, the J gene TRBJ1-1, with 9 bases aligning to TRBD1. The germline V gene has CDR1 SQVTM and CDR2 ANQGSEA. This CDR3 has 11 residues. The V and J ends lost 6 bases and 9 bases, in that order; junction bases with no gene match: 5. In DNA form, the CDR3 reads TGCAGCGTCTGGGACAGGGCCCAAGCTTTCTTT. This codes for CSVWDRAQAFF.

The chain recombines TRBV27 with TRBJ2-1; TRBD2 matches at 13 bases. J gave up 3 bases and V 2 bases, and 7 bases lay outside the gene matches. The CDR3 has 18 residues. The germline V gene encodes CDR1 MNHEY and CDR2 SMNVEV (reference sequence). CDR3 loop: CASSLLGLAGVNYNEQFF. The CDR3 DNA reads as TGTGCCAGCAGTTTACTTGGACTAGCGGGGGTAAACTACAATGAGCAGTTCTTC.

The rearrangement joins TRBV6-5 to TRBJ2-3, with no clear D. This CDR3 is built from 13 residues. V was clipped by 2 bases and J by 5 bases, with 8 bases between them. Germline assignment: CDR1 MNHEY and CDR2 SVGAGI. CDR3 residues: CASSYDDLDTQYF. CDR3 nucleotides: TGTGCCAGCAGTTACGATGATCTAGATACGCAGTATTTT.